Shown below are 10 T cell receptor beta chains from a single sample sequenced in a study of blood T cell repertoires in COVID-19 (dated by TCRdb to 2020 to 2021). Libraries were made using the immunoSEQ multiplex PCR assay. TCRdb took over this immuneACCESS table, retaining in-frame rearrangements with V and J assigned. Such tables are incomplete; in checked studies, under half of the missing clones stem from an unresolved V gene, and the remainder is unexplained. The sample yields fewer than 200,000 clones; about 80% were counted once. The ten largest clones take up over 20% of the sample. Input material: peripheral blood. Receptors were obtained from an elderly woman with acute or convalescent COVID-19.

The J gene is TRBJ2-1, the V gene TRBV19, with 9 nucleotides matching TRBD2. The germline gives CDR1 LNHDA, CDR2 SQIVND (reference sequence). Unmatched junction bases numbered 2, after V lost 1 base and J lost 1 base. This CDR3 comprises 16 residues. CDR3 sequence (DNA): TGTGCCAGTAGTATAGCCAGCGGGAGGTCCTACAATGAGCAGTTCTTC. Translating it yields CASSIASGRSYNEQFF.

The chain joins TRBV9 to TRBJ2-1, with TRBD1 matching over 11 bases. The junction had 8 bases not matched to a gene; V was cut back by 3 bases and J by 12 bases. The CDR3 contains 14 residues. The germline V gene encodes CDR1 SGDLS and CDR2 YYNGEE. This CDR3 reads CASSGTGGFQAQFF. As DNA, the CDR3 is TGTGCCAGCAGCGGGACAGGGGGCTTTCAAGCGCAGTTCTTC.

A remark on this clone: Other nucleotide sequences from this sample produce the same CDR3. The chain has TRBV11-3 and TRBJ2-7; 8 positions match TRBD1. V lost 1 base and J lost 1; bases outside the gene matches: 3. The CDR3 sequence is 15 residues long. Germline lookup yields CDR1 SGHNT and CDR2 YENEEA. The CDR3 loop reads CASSLGTGSSYEQYF. As DNA, the CDR3 is TGTGCCAGCAGCTTAGGGACAGGGAGTTCCTACGAGCAGTACTTC.

The chain links TRBV9 to TRBJ2-3; 7 nucleotides align to TRBD2. CDR1 SGDLS and CDR2 YYNGEE come from the germline V gene. V dropped 3 bases and J dropped 6; count of bases not matched to a gene: 10. The CDR3 covers 15 residues. CDR3 protein: CASSAGLVSSDTQYF. The CDR3 DNA reads TGTGCCAGCAGCGCTGGACTAGTGTCGTCGGATACGCAGTATTTT.

The rearrangement uses TRBV5-5 and TRBJ2-7; D call uncertain. Germline CDR1 and CDR2: SGHKS and YYEKEE (reference sequence). V lost 0 bases, J lost 0 bases, and 10 bases lay in between. There are 15 residues in the CDR3. The CDR3 protein is CASSLVVLFSYEQYF. The CDR3 coding sequence is TGTGCCAGCAGCTTGGTTGTCCTCTTCTCCTACGAGCAGTACTTC.

This sequence joins TRBV10-3 and TRBJ1-6, with TRBD1 as a possible D gene (6 bases). The V gene's germline CDR1 is ENHRY and CDR2 SYGVKD. The CDR3 is 16 residues long. With 0 bases removed from V and 7 bases from J, the gap between germline ends came to 13 bases. CDR3 amino acids: CAISESRPQGNSPLHF. The DNA of the CDR3 is TGTGCCATCAGTGAGTCGAGGCCCCAGGGGAATTCACCCCTCCACTTT.

This clone was found once. The chain joins TRBV25-1 to TRBJ2-2; weak D call: TRBD1 (6 bases). Germline assignment: CDR1 MGHDK and CDR2 SYGVNS. The length of the CDR3 is 13 residues. Trimming removed 6 bases from V and 4 bases from J, with 9 bases in between. The CDR3 protein is CASRGHLTGELFF. CDR3 sequence (DNA): TGTGCCAGCAGGGGACACCTCACCGGGGAGCTGTTTTTT. The variable domain in full, with the rest retrieved from reference TRBV25-1 and TRBJ2-2, is EADIYQTPRYLVIGTGKKITLECSQTMGHDKMYWYQQDPGMELHLIHYSYGVNSTEKGDLSSESTVSRIRTEHFPLTLESARPSHTSQYLCASRGHLTGELFFGEGSRLTVL.

The rearrangement uses TRBV19 and TRBJ2-7; 14 nucleotides agree with TRBD2. J gave up 5 bases and V 4 bases, and 4 bases lay outside the gene matches. From germline, CDR1 is LNHDA and CDR2 SQIVND (reference sequence). This CDR3 comprises 15 residues. DNA for the CDR3: TGTGCCAGTAGTAGGGGGACTAGCGGGAGCCACGAGCAGTACTTC. This codes for CASSRGTSGSHEQYF.

The chain joins TRBV2 to TRBJ1-5; 8 bases match TRBD1. J gave up 5 bases and V 3 bases, and 3 bases lay outside the gene matches. Germline values: CDR1 SNHLY, CDR2 FYNNEI. The CDR3 totals 14 residues. For the CDR3, the DNA is TGTGCCAGCAGTGATGAGACAGGGGATCAGCCCCAGCATTTT. Amino acids: CASSDETGDQPQHF.

The chain employs TRBV27 and TRBJ1-6; D gene ambiguous. Per germline, CDR1 MNHEY and CDR2 SMNVEV (reference sequence). CDR3 size: 18 residues. Deletions cut 6 bases from V and 9 bases from J, with 27 bases between. CDR3 amino acids: CASRSHLGGGSPGSPLHF. The CDR3 coding sequence is TGTGCCAGCAGGTCGCACTTGGGCGGAGGTTCCCCAGGTTCACCCCTCCACTTT.